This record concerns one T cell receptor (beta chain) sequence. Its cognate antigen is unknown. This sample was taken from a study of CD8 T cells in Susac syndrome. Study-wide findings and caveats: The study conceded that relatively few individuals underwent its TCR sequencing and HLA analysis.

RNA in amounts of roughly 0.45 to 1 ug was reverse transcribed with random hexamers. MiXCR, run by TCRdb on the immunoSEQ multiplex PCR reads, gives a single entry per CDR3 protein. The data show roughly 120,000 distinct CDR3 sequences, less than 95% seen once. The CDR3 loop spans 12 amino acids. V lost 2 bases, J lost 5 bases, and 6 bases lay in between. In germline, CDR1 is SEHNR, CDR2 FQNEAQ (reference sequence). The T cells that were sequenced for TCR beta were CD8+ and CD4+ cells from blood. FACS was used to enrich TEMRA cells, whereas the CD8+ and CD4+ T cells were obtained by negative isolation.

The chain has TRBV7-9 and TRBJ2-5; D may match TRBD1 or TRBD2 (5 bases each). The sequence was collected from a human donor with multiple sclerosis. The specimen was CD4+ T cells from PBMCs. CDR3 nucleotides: TGTGCCAGCAGCTTATGGGGGGAGACCCAGTACTTC. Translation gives CASSLWGETQYF.